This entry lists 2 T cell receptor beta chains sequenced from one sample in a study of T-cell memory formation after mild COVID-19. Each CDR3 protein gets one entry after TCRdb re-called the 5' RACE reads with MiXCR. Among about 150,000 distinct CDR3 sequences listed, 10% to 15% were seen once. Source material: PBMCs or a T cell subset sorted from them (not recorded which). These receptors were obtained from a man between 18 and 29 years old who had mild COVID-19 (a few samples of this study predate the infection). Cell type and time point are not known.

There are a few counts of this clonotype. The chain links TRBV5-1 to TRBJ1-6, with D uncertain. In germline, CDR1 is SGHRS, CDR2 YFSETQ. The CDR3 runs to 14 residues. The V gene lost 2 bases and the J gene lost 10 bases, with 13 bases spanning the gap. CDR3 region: CASSLGQQASPLHF. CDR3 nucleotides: TGCGCCAGCAGCTTAGGCCAGCAAGCATCACCCCTCCACTTT.

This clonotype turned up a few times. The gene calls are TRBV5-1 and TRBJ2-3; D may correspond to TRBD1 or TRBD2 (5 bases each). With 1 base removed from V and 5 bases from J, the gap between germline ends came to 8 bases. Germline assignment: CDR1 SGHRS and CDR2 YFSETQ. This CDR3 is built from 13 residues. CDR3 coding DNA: TGCGCCAGCAGCTTGATGAGGGGAGATACGCAGTATTTT. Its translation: CASSLMRGDTQYF.